This T cell receptor beta chain emerged from a study of blood T cell repertoires in COVID-19 (dated by TCRdb to 2020 to 2021). For the study in its entirety: The collaborator samples originated in the United States, Italy and Spain and spanned the acute and convalescent phases of COVID-19. Sample metadata almost always included a de-identified subject ID, COVID-19 status, age in years and sex. The samples were drawn from the first 160 participants of the ongoing ImmuneRACE study and from 1,254 subjects provided by 6 global collaborators. The material from the prospective study consisted of cDNA or gDNA derived from T cells, B-cell-depleted T cells, or PBMCs. Where HLA class I and class II types were available, the types were taken from metadata supplied by the sample provider, not from assay-based typing. Deeply sampled blood TCRbeta repertoires from subjects exposed to, actively infected with, or recovered from COVID-19 were included in the dataset. The repertoires were released in a freely available public database meant as a resource for research on the immune response to SARS-CoV-2. The full study reports these points: How much clinical and demographic metadata was included differed by source and by participant, and the metadata was provided uncurated.

To note about this clone: Its antigen is currently not known. Within one base of it there is no much larger clone, and no base qualities were kept. Different DNA sequences within this sample yield the same CDR3.

Ends trimmed: V by 4 bases, J by 2 bases; bases unmatched to a gene: 3. The CDR3, from cysteine to phenylalanine, totals 14 residues. CDR3 DNA only is kept here, 42 bases in frame from base 1. The germline V gene (reference sequence) gives CDR1 as SEHNR and CDR2 as FQNEAQ. The immunoSEQ Assay, a bias-controlled multiplex PCR, was used to amplify TCRbeta CDR3 regions from genomic DNA. The authors' pipeline ran thus. Within the assay, amplification of reference gene primers was used to estimate how many nucleated cells each sample contained. To quantify the absolute abundance of each unique TCRbeta CDR3 rearrangement, sequence reads were collapsed and filtered. For each sample, productive Simpson clonality was calculated as the square root of Simpson's diversity index across productive rearrangements. The table comes from immuneACCESS by way of TCRdb, which keeps in-frame sequences with V and J called. Part of the clones is missing from these tables; in studies checked, under half for an unresolved V gene and the rest for unknown reasons. V, J and clone size are those of that table, while D and trimming were read from the DNA. The sample table lists tens of thousands of clones, roughly 90% of them with a count of one. The top ten constitute 3% to 3.5% of the sample.

Whole blood was collected in K2EDTA tubes by collaborating institutions according to the institutions' own protocols. For TCRbeta analysis, collaborators shipped samples as frozen whole blood, isolated PBMCs, or DNA extracted from either of those sample types. Sequenced input: peripheral blood. The sequence derives from a man in his fifties with active COVID-19. The rearranged segments are TRBV7-9 and TRBJ1-2, with 8 junctional bases fitting TRBD1. CDR3 reads: CASSSSGGNYGYTF. DNA sequence: TGTGCCAGCAGCTCCTCAGGGGGCAACTATGGCTACACCTTC.